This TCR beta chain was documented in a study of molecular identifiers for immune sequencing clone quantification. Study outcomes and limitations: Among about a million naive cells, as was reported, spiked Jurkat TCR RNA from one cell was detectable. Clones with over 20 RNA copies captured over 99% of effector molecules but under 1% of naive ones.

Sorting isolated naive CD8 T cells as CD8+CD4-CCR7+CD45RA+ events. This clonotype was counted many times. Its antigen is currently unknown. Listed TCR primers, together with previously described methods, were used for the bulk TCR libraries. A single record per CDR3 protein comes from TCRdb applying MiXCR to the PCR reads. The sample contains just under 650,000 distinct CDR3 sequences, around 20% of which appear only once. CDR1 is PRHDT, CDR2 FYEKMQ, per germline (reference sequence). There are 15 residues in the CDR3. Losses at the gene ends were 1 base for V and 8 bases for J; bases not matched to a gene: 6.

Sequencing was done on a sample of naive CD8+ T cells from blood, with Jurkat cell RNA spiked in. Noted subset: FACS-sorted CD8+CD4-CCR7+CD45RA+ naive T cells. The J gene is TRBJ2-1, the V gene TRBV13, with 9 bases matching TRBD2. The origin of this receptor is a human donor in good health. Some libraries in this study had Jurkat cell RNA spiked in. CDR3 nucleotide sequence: TGTGCCAGCAGCTTAGCAGCGGGAGGCCCCGATGAGCAGTTCTTC. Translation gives CASSLAAGGPDEQFF.